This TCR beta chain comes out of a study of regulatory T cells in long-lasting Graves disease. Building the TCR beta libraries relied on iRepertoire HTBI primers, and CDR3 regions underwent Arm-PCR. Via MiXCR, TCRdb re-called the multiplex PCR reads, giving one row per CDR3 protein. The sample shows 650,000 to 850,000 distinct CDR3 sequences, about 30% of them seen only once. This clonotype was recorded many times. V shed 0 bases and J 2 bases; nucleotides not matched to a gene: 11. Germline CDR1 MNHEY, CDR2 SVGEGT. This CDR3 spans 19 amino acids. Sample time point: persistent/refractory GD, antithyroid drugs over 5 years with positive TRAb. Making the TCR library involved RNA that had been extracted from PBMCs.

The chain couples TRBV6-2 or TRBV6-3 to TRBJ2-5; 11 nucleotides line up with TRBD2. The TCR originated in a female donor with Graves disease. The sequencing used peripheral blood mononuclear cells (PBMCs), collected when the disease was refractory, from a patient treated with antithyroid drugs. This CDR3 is CASSYSYPTSGRRQETQYF. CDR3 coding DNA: TGTGCCAGCAGTTACTCTTACCCTACTAGCGGGAGAAGGCAAGAGACCCAGTACTTC.